This TCR beta chain emerged from a study of cytomegalovirus exposure and HLA in healthy donors. The study, taken as a whole, reports: A later analysis found common viral pathogens apparently linked to several of the most significant clusters. A few of the chains that were CMV-associated were confirmed in vitro to be specific for CMV antigens. High specificity and sensitivity for cytomegalovirus status were reported for the classifier.

Germline V gene lookup returns CDR1 SGHRS and CDR2 YFSETQ. The V gene end was trimmed by 0 bases and the J gene end by 8 bases; junction bases not matched to a gene: 4. The CDR3 runs 15 residues. Both 60 Vbeta primers and 13 Jbeta primers went into the PCR. Profiled with immunoSEQ multiplex PCR; TCRdb holds only in-frame clones, not every one. The sample holds 80,000 to 100,000 clones, 55% to 80% seen once. In regard to this clone: Its antigen is not identified.

Sequences were obtained from PBMCs. The receptor's source is a man aged 35 to 55 in good health and CMV-seronegative. The chain combines TRBV5-1 with TRBJ1-6; 8 bases line up with TRBD1. CDR3 DNA sequence: TGCGCCAGCAGCTTGGCCGTGACAGGGGATTCACCCCTCCACTTT. As protein: CASSLAVTGDSPLHF.